The rows below give T cell receptor beta chains drawn from one sample of a study of T cells after yellow fever vaccination. Via MiXCR, TCRdb re-called the 5' RACE reads, giving one row per CDR3 protein. The table includes nearly 350,000 distinct CDR3 sequences, roughly 8% detected once. Sequencing was performed on PBMCs, taken more than 35 days after the first yellow fever vaccination. The origin of the receptors is a man aged 18 to 29 who received the YFV17D yellow fever vaccine. CDR3s include the opening cysteine and the closing phenylalanine or tryptophan. Each record gives: clone size, J gene, V gene, D gene, CDR3 DNA, CDR3 protein. D genes are given only for firm matches. Not every row has a clone size; where given, it reads once, few, many or a size class.

-	TRBJ2-3	TRBV5-6	-	TGTGCCAGCAGCTCAGGCCGGAATACGCAGTATTTT	CASSSGRNTQYF
many	TRBJ1-1	TRBV11-1	-	TGTGCCAGCAGTTCAGGGAACAGGGACATGAACACTGAAGCTTTCTTT	CASSSGNRDMNTEAFF
few	TRBJ2-3	TRBV4-2	-	TGTGCCAGCAGCCAAGATCGGGGCCTTTGGGACTCCGGAGATACGCAGTATTTT	CASSQDRGLWDSGDTQYF
-	TRBJ2-5	TRBV9	-	TGTGCCAGCAGCGTAGAAGGGCCTCCCCTAGAGACCCAGTACTTC	CASSVEGPPLETQYF
few	TRBJ2-3	TRBV11-2	-	TGTGCCAGCAGCTTAGTCGGCTTCGGGAGGGGGCCAGGAGATACGCAGTATTTT	CASSLVGFGRGPGDTQYF
-	TRBJ1-2	TRBV7-9	TRBD1	TGTGCCAGCAGCTTACGACAGGGGGACGCCTATGGCTACACCTTC	CASSLRQGDAYGYTF
-	TRBJ1-2	TRBV14	TRBD1	TGTGCCAGCAGCCGCCTGGGGGACAGGGGCTCTTCCTATGGCTACACCTTC	CASSRLGDRGSSYGYTF
few	TRBJ2-1	TRBV20-1	-	TGCAGTGCCCTTAGTATAAGGGGCGACAATGAGCAGTTCTTC	CSALSIRGDNEQFF
-	TRBJ2-1	TRBV4-1	-	TGCGCCAGCAGGCTCGACAATGAGCAGTTCTTC	CASRLDNEQFF
few	TRBJ2-1	TRBV11-2	TRBD2	TGTGCCAGCAGCTCGGGTCCCGGGACTAGCGGGGGGGGTTTAGATGAGCAGTTCTTC	CASSSGPGTSGGGLDEQFF
-	TRBJ1-5	TRBV6-5	-	TGTGCCAGCAGTCCTGAGGGAAGCAATCAGCCCCAGCATTTT	CASSPEGSNQPQHF
-	TRBJ1-3	TRBV6-5	-	TGTGCCAGCAGTTACCAGGGCCTCTCCTCTGGAAACACCATATATTTT	CASSYQGLSSGNTIYF